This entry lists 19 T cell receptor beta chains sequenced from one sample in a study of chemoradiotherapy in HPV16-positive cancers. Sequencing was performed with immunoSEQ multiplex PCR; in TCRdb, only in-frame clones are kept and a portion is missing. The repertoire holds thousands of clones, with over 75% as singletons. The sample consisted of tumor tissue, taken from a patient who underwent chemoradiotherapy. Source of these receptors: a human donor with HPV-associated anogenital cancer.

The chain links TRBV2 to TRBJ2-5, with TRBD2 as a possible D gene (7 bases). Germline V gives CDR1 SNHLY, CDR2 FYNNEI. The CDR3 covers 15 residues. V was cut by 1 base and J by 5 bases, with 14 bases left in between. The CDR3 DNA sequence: TGTGCCAGCAGTGAAGGCCGGGGGGCCTGGGAGACCCAGTACTTC. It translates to CASSEGRGAWETQYF.

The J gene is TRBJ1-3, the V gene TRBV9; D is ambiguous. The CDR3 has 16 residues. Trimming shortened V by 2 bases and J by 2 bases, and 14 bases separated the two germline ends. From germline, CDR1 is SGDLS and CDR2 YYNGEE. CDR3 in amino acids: CASSVSGSRAGNTIYF. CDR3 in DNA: TGTGCCAGCAGCGTCTCGGGGTCGAGGGCTGGAAACACCATATATTTT.

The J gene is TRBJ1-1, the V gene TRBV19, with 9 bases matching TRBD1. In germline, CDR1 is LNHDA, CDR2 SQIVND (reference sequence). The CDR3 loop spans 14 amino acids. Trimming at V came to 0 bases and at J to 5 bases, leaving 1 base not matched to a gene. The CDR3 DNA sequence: TGTGCCAGTAGTATAGACGGGACAGGGACTGAAGCTTTCTTT. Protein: CASSIDGTGTEAFF.

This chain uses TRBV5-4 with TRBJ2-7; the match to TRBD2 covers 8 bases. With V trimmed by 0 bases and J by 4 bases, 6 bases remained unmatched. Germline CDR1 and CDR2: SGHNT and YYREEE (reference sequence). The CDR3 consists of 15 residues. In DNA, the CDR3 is TGTGCCAGCAGCTTGGGTGGTCGGGGGGGATACGAGCAGTACTTC. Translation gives CASSLGGRGGYEQYF.

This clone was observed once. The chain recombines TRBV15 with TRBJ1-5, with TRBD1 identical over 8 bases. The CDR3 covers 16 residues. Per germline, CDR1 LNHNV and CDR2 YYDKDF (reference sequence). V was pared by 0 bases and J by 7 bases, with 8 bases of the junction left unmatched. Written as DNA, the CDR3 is TGTGCCACCAGCAGAGATCTAGCAGGGACAGGACAGCCCCAGCATTTT. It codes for CATSRDLAGTGQPQHF.

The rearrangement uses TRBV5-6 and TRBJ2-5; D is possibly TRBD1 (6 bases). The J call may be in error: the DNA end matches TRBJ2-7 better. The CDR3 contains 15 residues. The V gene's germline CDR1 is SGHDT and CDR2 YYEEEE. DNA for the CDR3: TGTGCCAGCAGCCAATGGACAGCCCGCTCCTACGAGCAGTACTTC. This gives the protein CASSQWTARSYEQYF.

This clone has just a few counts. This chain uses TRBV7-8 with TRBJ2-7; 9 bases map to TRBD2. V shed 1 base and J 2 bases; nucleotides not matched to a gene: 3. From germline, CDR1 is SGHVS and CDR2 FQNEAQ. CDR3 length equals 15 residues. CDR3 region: CASSLGGGAAYEQYF. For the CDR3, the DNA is TGTGCCAGCAGCTTAGGCGGGGGGGCTGCCTACGAGCAGTACTTC.

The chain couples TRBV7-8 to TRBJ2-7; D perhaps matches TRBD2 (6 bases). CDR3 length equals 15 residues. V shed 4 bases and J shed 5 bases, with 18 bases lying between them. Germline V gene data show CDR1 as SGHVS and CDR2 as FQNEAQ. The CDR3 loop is CASSSRGGPTDEQYF. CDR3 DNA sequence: TGTGCCAGCAGCTCCCGGGGAGGCCCTACAGACGAGCAGTACTTC.

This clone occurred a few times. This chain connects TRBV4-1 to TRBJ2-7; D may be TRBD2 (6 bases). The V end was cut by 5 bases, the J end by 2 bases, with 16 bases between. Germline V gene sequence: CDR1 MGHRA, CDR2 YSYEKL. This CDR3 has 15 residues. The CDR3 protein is CASSFLRDSPYEQYF. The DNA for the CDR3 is TGCGCCAGCAGCTTCCTCCGGGACTCACCCTACGAGCAGTACTTC.

CDR3 nucleotides: TGTGCCAGCAGTTTAAAGCTTGGGACAGAAAGTACATGGGGCAATCAGCCCCAGCATTTT. Its translation is CASSLKLGTESTWGNQPQHF. The rearrangement links TRBV28 to TRBJ1-5; 7 bases fit TRBD1. Germline lookup yields CDR1 MDHEN and CDR2 SYDVKM. V gave up 2 bases and J gave up 2 bases; unmatched junction bases: 18. The CDR3 runs 20 residues.

Here the CDR3 reads CASNSPSPGQGPSNQPQHF. CDR3 in DNA: TGTGCCAGCAATAGTCCCTCTCCGGGACAGGGTCCCAGCAATCAGCCCCAGCATTTT. The chain is built from TRBV28 and TRBJ1-5, with 9 bases aligning to TRBD1. The germline gives CDR1 MDHEN, CDR2 SYDVKM. This CDR3 has 19 residues. V dropped 7 bases and J dropped 1; count of bases not matched to a gene: 17.

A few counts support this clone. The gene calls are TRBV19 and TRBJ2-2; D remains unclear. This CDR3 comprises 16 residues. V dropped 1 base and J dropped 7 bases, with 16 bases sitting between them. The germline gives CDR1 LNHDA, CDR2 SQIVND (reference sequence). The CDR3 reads CASSIGLGLISGELFF. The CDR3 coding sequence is TGTGCCAGTAGTATAGGGCTCGGGCTTATTAGCGGGGAGCTGTTTTTT. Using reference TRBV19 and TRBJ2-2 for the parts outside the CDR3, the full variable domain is DGGITQSPKYLFRKEGQNVTLSCEQNLNHDAMYWYRQDPGQGLRLIYYSQIVNDFQKGDIAEGYSVSREKKESFPLTVTSAQKNPTAFYLCASSIGLGLISGELFFGEGSRLTVL.

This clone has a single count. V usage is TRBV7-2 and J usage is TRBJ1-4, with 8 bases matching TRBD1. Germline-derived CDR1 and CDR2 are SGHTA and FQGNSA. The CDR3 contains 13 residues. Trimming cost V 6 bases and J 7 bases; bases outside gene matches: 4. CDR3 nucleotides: TGTGCCAGCAGAACAGGGGGGACTGAAAAACTGTTTTTT. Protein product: CASRTGGTEKLFF. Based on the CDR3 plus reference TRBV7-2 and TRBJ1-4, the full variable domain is GAGVSQSPSNKVTEKGKDVELRCDPISGHTALYWYRQSLGQGLEFLIYFQGNSAPDKSGLPSDRFSAERTGGSVSTLTIQRTQQEDSAVYLCASRTGGTEKLFFGSGTQLSVL.

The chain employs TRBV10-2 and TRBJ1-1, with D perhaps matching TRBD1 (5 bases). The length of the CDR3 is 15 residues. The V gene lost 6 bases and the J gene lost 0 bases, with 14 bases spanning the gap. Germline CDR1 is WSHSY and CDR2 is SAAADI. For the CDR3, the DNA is TGCGCCAGCAGGTTGGGGGGGAGGGTGAACACTGAAGCTTTCTTT. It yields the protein CASRLGGRVNTEAFF.

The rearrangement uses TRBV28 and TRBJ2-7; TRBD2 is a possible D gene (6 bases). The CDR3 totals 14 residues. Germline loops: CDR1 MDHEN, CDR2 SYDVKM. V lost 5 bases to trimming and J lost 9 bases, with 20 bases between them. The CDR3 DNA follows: TGTGCCAGCAGTGCGACACTGGGACTGCGGAGGCAGTACTTC. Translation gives CASSATLGLRRQYF.

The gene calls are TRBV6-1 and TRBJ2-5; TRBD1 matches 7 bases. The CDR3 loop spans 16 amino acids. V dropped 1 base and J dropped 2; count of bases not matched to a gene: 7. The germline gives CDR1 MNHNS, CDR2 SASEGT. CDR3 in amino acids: CASSEGVSGGQETQYF. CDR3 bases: TGTGCCAGCAGTGAAGGTGTATCAGGGGGACAAGAGACCCAGTACTTC.

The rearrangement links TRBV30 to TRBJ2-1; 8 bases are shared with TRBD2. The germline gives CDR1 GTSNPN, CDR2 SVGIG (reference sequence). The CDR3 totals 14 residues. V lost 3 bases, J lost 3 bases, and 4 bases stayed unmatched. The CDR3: CAWRAGGNYNEQFF. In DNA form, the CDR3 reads TGTGCCTGGAGGGCGGGGGGCAACTACAATGAGCAGTTCTTC.

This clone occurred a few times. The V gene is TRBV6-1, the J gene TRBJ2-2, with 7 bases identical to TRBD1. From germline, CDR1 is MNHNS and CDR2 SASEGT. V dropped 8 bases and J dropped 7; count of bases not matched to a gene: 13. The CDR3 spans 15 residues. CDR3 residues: CASYDRQGIGGELFF. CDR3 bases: TGTGCCAGCTACGACCGACAGGGTATCGGCGGGGAGCTGTTTTTT.

Here the CDR3 reads CASSPGSSYNSPLHF. For the CDR3, the DNA is TGTGCCAGCAGCCCCGGTAGCTCCTATAATTCACCCCTCCACTTT. V usage is TRBV7-2 and J usage is TRBJ1-6; D call uncertain. This CDR3 region has 15 residues. V lost 5 bases and J 0 bases, leaving 8 bases between the germline ends. The germline CDR1 and CDR2 sequences are SGHTA and FQGNSA. The full variable domain, its missing parts supplied by reference TRBV7-2 and TRBJ1-6, is GAGVSQSPSNKVTEKGKDVELRCDPISGHTALYWYRQSLGQGLEFLIYFQGNSAPDKSGLPSDRFSAERTGGSVSTLTIQRTQQEDSAVYLCASSPGSSYNSPLHFGNGTRLTVT.